This T cell receptor beta chain is drawn from a study of monozygotic twins with inflammatory bowel disease. CDR1 SGHVS and CDR2 FQNEAQ come from the germline V gene. The CDR3 runs to 11 residues. Study conclusions and caveats: Clonotype sharing was lower in IBD patients than healthy twins, most markedly with disease activity.

In regard to this clonotype: What it binds is not known.

TCRdb re-called the 5' RACE reads; every CDR3 protein appears as one record, without DNA. Here the sample table reports 200,000 to 250,000 distinct CDR3 sequences. The gene calls are TRBV7-8 and TRBJ2-3. Material: blood. The receptor was derived from a human donor with ulcerative colitis or Crohn's disease, or a healthy co-twin of an affected twin (not recorded which). The CDR3 is CATREADTQYF.